This record concerns one T cell receptor beta chain sequence. At the DNA level, this CDR3 is encoded by other sequences in the same sample as well. Original handling: Reference gene primer amplification yielded estimated nucleated cell counts. Sequenced by immunoSEQ multiplex PCR; TCRdb stores in-frame clones only, minus some. V and J calls and clone size are given by that table; D and trimming were obtained from the DNA. This sample carries about 220,000 clones, 70% to 90% of them seen once, and the ten largest clones take under 0.9%. These data originate in a study of blood T cell repertoires in COVID-19. In the study overall: The United States, Italy and Spain provided the acute and convalescent COVID-19 samples. From T cells, B-cell-depleted T cells, or PBMCs came the material, which was cDNA or gDNA.

The CDR3 runs 12 residues. CDR1 and CDR2 (germline): MNHEY, SVGAGI. V lost 6 bases and J lost 4, with 7 bases in between. Input material: peripheral blood. This chain links TRBV6-5 with TRBJ2-1; no clear D gene. The sequence derives from a middle-aged man with acute or convalescent COVID-19. This CDR3 is CASRPTYNEQFF. The CDR3 DNA sequence: TGTGCCAGCAGACCCACTTACAATGAGCAGTTCTTC.